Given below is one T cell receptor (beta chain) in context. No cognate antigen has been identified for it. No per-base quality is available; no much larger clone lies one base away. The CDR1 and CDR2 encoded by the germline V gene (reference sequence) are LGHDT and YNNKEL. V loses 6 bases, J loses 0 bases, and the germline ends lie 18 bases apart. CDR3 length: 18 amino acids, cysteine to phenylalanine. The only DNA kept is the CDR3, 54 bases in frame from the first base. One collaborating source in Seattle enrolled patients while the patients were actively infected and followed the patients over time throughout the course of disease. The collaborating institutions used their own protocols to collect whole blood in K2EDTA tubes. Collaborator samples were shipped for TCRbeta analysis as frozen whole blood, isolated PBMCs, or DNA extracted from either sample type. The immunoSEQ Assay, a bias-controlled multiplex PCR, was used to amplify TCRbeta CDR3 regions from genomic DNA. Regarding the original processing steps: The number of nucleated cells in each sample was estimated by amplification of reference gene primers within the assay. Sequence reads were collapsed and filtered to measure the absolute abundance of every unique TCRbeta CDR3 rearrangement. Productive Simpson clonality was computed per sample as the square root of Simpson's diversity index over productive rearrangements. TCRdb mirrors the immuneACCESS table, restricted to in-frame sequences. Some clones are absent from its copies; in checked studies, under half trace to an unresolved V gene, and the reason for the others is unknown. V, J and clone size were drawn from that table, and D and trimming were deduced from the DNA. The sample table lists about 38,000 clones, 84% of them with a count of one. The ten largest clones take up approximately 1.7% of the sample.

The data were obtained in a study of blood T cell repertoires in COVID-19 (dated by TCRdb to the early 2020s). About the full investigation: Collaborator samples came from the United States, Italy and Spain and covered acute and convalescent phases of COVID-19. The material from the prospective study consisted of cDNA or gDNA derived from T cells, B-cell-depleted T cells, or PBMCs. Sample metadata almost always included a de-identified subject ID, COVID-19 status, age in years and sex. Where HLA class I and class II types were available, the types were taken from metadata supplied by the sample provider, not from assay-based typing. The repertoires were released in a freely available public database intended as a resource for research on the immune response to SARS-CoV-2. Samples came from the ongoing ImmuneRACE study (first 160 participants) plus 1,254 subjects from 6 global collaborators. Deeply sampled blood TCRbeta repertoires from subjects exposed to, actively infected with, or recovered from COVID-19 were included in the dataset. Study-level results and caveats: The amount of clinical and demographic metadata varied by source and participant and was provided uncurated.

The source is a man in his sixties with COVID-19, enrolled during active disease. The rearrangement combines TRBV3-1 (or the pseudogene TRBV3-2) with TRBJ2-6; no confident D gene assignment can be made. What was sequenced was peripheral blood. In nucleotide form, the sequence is TGTGCCAGCAGTCCGAGGTCCAACTCTGTCTCTGGGGCCAACGTCCTGACTTTC. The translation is CASSPRSNSVSGANVLTF.